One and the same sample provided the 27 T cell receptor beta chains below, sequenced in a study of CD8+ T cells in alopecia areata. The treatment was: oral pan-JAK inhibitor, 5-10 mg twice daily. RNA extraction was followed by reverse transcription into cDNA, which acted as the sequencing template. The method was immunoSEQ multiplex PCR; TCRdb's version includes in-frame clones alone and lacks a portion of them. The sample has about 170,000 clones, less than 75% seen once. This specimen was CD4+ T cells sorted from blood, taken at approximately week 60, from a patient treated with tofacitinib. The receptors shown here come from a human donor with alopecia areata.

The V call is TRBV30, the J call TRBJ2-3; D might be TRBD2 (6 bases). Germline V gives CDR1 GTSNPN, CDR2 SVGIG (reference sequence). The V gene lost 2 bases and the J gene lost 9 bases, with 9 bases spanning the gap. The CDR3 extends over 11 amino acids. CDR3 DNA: TGTGCCTGGAGTCAAGGGAGGACGCAGTATTTT. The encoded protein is CAWSQGRTQYF.

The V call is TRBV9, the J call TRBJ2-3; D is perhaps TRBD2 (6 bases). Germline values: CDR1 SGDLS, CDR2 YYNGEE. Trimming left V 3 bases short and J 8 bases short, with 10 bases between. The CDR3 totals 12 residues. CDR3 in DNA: TGTGCCAGCAGCGAGGGAGGCGGTACGCAGTATTTT. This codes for CASSEGGGTQYF.

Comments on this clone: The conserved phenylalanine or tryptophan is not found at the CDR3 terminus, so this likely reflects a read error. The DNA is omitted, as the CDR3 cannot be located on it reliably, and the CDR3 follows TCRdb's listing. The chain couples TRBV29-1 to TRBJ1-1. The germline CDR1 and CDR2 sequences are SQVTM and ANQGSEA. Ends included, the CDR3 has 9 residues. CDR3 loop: CSVGAEGPL.

CDR3 sequence reads: CASSSSSGGKETQYF. In DNA, the CDR3 is TGTGCCAGCAGCAGTAGTAGCGGGGGGAAAGAGACCCAGTACTTC. The chain links TRBV6-6 to TRBJ2-5; TRBD2 matches 10 bases. This CDR3 is built from 15 residues. Trimming at V came to 6 bases and at J to 3 bases, leaving 7 bases not matched to a gene. Germline loops: CDR1 MNHNY, CDR2 SVGAGI (reference sequence).

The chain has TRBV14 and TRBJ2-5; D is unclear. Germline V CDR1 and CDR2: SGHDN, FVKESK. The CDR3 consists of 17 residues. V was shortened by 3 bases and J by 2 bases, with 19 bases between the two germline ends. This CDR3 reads CASSQRRGYSAQETQYF. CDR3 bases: TGTGCCAGCAGCCAGAGACGTGGCTATTCGGCGCAAGAGACCCAGTACTTC.

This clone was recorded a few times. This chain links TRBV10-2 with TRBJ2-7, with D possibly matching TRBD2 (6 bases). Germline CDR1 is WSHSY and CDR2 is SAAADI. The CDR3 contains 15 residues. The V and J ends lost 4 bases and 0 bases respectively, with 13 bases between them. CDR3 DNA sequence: TGCGCCAGCAGTGGGGGCGACGGGAGCTCCTACGAGCAGTACTTC. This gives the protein CASSGGDGSSYEQYF.

CDR3 DNA: TGTGCCACAGCAATTGGACAGACTATGACCTACGAGCAGTACTTC. Encoded protein: CATAIGQTMTYEQYF. J is TRBJ2-7 and V is TRBV11-2; D possibly corresponds to TRBD1 (6 bases). CDR3 length: 15 residues. CDR1 SGHAT and CDR2 FQNNGV come from the germline V gene. The V end was cut by 10 bases, the J end by 2 bases, with 21 bases between. The full variable domain, with the rest looked up from reference TRBV11-2 and TRBJ2-7, is EAGVAQSPRYKIIEKRQSVAFWCNPISGHATLYWYQQILGQGPKLLIQFQNNGVVDDSQLPKDRFSAERLKGVDSTLKIQPAKLEDSAVYLCATAIGQTMTYEQYFGPGTRLTVT.

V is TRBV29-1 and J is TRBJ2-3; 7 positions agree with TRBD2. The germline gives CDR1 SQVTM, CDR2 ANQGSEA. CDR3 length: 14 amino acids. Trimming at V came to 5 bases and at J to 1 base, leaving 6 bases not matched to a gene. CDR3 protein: CSVKRTRGTDTQYF. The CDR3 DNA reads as TGCAGCGTTAAGCGGACTAGGGGCACAGATACGCAGTATTTT.

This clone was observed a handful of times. CDR3 sequence reads: CSSANGQLNTEAFF. For the CDR3, the DNA is TGCAGCTCGGCAAACGGGCAGTTGAACACTGAAGCTTTCTTT. The genes are TRBV29-1 and TRBJ1-1, with D unclear. V was cut by 8 bases and J by 0 bases, with 16 bases left in between. Germline V gives CDR1 SQVTM, CDR2 ANQGSEA. The CDR3 covers 14 residues.

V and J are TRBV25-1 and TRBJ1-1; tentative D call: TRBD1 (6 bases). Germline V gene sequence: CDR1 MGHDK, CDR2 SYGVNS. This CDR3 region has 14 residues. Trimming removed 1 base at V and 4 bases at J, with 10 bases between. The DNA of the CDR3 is TGTGCCAGCAGTGAATTGGCAGGGGCCACTGAAGCTTTCTTT. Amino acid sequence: CASSELAGATEAFF.

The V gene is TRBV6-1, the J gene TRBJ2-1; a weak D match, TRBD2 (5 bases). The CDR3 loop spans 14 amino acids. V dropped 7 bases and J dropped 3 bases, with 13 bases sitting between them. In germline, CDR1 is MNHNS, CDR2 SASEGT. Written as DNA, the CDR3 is TGTGCCAGCAATCCCCTCGGGATCTACAATGAGCAGTTCTTC. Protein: CASNPLGIYNEQFF.

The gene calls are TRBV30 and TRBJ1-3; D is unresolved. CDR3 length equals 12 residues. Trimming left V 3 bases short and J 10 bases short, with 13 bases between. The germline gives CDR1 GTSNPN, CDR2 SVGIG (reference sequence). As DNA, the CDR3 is TGTGCCTGGAGCAAGGAGGTTGGGACCATATATTTT. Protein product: CAWSKEVGTIYF.

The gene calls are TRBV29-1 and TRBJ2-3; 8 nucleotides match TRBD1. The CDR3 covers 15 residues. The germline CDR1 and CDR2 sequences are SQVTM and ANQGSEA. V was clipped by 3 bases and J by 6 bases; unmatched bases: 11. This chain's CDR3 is CSVESRQGAGDTQYF. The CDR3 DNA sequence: TGCAGCGTTGAGTCGCGGCAGGGGGCCGGGGATACGCAGTATTTT.

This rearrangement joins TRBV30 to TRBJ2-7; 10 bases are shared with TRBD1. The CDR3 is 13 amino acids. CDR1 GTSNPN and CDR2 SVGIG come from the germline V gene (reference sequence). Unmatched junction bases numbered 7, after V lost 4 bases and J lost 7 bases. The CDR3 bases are TGTGCCTGGACCAGGGACAGGGGTGGAGAGCAGTACTTC. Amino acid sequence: CAWTRDRGGEQYF.

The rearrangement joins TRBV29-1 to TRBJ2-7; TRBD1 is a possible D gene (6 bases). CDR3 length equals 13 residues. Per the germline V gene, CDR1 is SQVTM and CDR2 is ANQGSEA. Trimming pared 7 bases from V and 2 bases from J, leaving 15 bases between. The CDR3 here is CSDYRDKTYEQYF. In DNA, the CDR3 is TGCAGCGACTACCGGGACAAGACCTACGAGCAGTACTTC.

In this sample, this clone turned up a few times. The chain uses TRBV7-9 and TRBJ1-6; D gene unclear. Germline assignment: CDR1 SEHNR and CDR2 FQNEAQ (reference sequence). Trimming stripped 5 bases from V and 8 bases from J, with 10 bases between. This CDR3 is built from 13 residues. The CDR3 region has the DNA TGTGCCAGCAGCACCCGACGGGATTCACCCCTCCACTTT. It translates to CASSTRRDSPLHF.

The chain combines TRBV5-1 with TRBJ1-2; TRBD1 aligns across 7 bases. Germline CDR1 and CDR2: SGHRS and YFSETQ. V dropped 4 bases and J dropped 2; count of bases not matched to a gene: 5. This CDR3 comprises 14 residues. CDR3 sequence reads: CASSTGQLNYGYTF. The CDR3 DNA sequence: TGCGCCAGCAGCACGGGACAGCTCAACTATGGCTACACCTTC.

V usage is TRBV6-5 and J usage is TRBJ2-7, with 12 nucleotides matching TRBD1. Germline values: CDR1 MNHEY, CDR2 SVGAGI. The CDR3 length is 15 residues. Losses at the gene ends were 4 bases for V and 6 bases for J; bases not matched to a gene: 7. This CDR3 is CASSFPGTGGAEQYF. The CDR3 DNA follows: TGTGCCAGCAGTTTTCCCGGGACAGGGGGCGCCGAGCAGTACTTC.

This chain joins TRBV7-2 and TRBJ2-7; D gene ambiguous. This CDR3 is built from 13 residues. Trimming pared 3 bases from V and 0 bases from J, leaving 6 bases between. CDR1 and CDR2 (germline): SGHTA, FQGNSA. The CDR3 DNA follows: TGTGCCAGCAGCTTCGCAGGCTCCTACGAGCAGTACTTC. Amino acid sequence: CASSFAGSYEQYF.

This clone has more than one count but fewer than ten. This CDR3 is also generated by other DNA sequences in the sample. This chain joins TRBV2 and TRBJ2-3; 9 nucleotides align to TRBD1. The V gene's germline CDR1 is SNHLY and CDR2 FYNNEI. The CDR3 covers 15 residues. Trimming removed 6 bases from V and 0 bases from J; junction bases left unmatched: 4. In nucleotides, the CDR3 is TGTGCCAGCAGCGCCGGGACAGGGAGCACAGATACGCAGTATTTT. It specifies CASSAGTGSTDTQYF.

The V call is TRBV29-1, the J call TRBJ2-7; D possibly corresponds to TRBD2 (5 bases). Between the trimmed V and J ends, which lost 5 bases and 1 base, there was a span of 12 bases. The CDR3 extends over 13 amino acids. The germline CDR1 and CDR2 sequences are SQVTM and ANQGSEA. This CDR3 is CSVHHPGSYEQYF. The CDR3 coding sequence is TGCAGCGTTCATCACCCGGGATCCTACGAGCAGTACTTC.

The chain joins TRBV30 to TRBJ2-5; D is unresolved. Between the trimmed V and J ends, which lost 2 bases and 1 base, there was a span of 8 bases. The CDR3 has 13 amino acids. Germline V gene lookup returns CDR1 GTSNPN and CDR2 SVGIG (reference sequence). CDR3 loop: CAWSILSQETQYF. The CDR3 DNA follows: TGTGCCTGGAGTATCTTGAGCCAAGAGACCCAGTACTTC. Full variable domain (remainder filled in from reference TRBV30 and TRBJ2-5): SQTIHQWPATLVQPVGSPLSLECTVEGTSNPNLYWYRQAAGRGLQLLFYSVGIGQISSEVPQNLSASRPQDRQFILSSKKLLLSDSGFYLCAWSILSQETQYFGPGTRLLVL.

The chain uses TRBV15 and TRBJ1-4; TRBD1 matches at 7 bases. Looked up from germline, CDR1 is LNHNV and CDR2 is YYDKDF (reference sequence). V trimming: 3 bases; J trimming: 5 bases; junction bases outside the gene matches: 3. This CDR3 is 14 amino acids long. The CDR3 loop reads CATSRDRTNEKLFF. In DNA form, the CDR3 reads TGTGCCACCAGCAGGGACAGGACCAATGAAAAACTGTTTTTT.

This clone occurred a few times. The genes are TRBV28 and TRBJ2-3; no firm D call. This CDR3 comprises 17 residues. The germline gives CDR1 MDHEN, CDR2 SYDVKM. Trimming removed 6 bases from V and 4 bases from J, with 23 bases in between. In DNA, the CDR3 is TGTGCCAGCAGAACTTCTGGGATGGCGCCTGGGGCAGATACGCAGTATTTT. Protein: CASRTSGMAPGADTQYF.

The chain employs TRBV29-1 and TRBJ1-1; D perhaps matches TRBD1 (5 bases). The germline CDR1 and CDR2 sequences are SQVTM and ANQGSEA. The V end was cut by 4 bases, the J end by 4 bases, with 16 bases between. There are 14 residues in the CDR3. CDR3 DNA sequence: TGCAGCGTTGTGGGGGGTCTGGGGCCCACTGAAGCTTTCTTT. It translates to CSVVGGLGPTEAFF.

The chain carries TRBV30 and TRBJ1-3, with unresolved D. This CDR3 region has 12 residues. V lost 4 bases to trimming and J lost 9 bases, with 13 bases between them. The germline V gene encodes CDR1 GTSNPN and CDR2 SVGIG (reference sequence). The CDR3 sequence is CAWTRDLGTIYF. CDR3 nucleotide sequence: TGTGCCTGGACCCGGGATCTCGGCACCATATATTTT.

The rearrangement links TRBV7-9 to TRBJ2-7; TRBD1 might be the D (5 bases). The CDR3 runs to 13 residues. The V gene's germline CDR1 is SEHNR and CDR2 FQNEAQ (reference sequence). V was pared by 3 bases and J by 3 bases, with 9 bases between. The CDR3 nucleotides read TGTGCCAGCAGCTTCAGGCAGGGCTACGAGCAGTACTTC. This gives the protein CASSFRQGYEQYF.